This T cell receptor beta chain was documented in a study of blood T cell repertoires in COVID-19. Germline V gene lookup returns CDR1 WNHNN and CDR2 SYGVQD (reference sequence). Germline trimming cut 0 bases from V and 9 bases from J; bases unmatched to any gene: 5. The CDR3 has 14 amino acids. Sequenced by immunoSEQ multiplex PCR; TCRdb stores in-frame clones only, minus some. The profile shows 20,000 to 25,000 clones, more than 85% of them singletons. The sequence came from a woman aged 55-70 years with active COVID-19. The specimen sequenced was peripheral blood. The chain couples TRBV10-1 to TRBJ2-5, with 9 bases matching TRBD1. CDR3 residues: CASSESGQGMAQYF. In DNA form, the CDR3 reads TGCGCCAGCAGTGAGTCGGGACAGGGAATGGCCCAGTACTTC.